The 20 T cell receptor beta chains below all came from one sample that was sequenced in a study of Ad26.COV2.S vaccination and SARS-CoV-2 variants. The method was immunoSEQ multiplex PCR; TCRdb's version includes in-frame clones alone and lacks a portion of them. Here the sample spans some 320,000 clones, over 80% being singletons. Treatment given: about 20 received Ad26.COV2.S at low or high dose, single or two shots; about 5 received placebo; per-sample allocation not given. Samples came from day 63 after the first vaccine or placebo injection. The material was peripheral blood, obtained in a trial of Ad26.COV2.S vaccine versus placebo. The receptors originated from a person aged 18-65 years who received the Ad26.COV2.S COVID-19 vaccine or a placebo.

The chain joins TRBV4-1 to TRBJ2-3; possibly TRBD2 for D (6 bases). Germline CDR1 and CDR2: MGHRA and YSYEKL. Between the trimmed V and J ends, which lost 4 bases and 2 bases, there was a span of 13 bases. The CDR3 totals 15 residues. CDR3 sequence reads: CASSLGTGDTDTQYF. The CDR3 DNA sequence: TGCGCCAGCAGCCTAGGGACGGGAGACACAGATACGCAGTATTTT.

The J gene is TRBJ1-5, the V gene TRBV11-2; 7 positions agree with TRBD1. V was pared by 1 base and J by 11 bases, with 11 bases of the junction left unmatched. CDR3 length: 15 amino acids. CDR1 SGHAT and CDR2 FQNNGV come from the germline V gene. The CDR3 region is CASSLGQGDNRAQHF. The DNA of the CDR3 is TGTGCCAGCAGCTTAGGACAGGGTGACAATCGGGCCCAGCATTTT.

The chain is built from TRBV11-1 and TRBJ1-1; 9 nucleotides line up with TRBD1. J was trimmed by 1 base and V by 3 bases; bases with no gene match: 0. The CDR3 is 14 residues long. The germline V gene has CDR1 SGHAT and CDR2 FQDESV (reference sequence). The chain's CDR3 is CASSLDRGNTEAFF. The CDR3 bases are TGTGCCAGCAGCTTGGACAGGGGGAACACTGAAGCTTTCTTT.

V gene TRBV14 combines with J gene TRBJ1-6, with a possible D match to TRBD1 (5 bases). V lost 0 bases and J 7 bases, leaving 10 bases between the germline ends. Germline assignment: CDR1 SGHDN and CDR2 FVKESK. CDR3 length: 15 amino acids. The CDR3: CASSQEGLTNSPLHF. The DNA of the CDR3 is TGTGCCAGCAGCCAAGAGGGACTTACAAATTCACCCCTCCACTTT.

This clone was counted once. This chain joins TRBV6-4 and TRBJ1-6; no definite D call. This CDR3 region has 13 residues. CDR1 is MRHNA, CDR2 SNTAGT, per germline. V was cut by 6 bases and J by 10 bases, with 13 bases left in between. The CDR3, as DNA: TGTGCCAGCAGCAGTGAAGTTGGGTCACCCCTCCACTTT. Its translation is CASSSEVGSPLHF.

This chain links TRBV12-3 or TRBV12-4 with TRBJ1-5, with TRBD1 as a possible D gene (5 bases). The CDR3 spans 13 residues. The V end was cut by 4 bases, the J end by 11 bases, with 15 bases between. DNA for the CDR3: TGTGCCAGCAGTTCGAGGCCGGGGGGGACCCAGCATTTT. Translating gives CASSSRPGGTQHF.

This clone showed up just a few times. The chain joins TRBV11-2 to TRBJ1-2; no definite D call. The CDR3 is 15 residues long. The germline gives CDR1 SGHAT, CDR2 FQNNGV. V lost 5 bases, J lost 2 bases, and 15 bases lay in between. The CDR3 spells CASSPTATWNYGYTF. In nucleotides, the CDR3 is TGTGCCAGCAGCCCAACGGCCACTTGGAACTATGGCTACACCTTC.

This rearrangement joins TRBV9 to TRBJ1-4; 9 nucleotides line up with TRBD1. CDR1 is SGDLS, CDR2 YYNGEE, per germline. J was trimmed by 10 bases and V by 3 bases; bases with no gene match: 7. The CDR3 has 14 residues. The CDR3 sequence: CASSELTGGGKLFF. As DNA, the CDR3 is TGTGCCAGCAGCGAATTAACAGGGGGCGGAAAACTGTTTTTT.

Only a few counts were recorded for this clone. This sequence joins TRBV5-1 and TRBJ1-2; D is unclear. The CDR3 sequence is 13 residues long. Germline assignment: CDR1 SGHRS and CDR2 YFSETQ. V shed 2 bases and J shed 5 bases, with 10 bases lying between them. The CDR3 bases are TGCGCCAGCAGCTTTCAAAGTGGTTATGGCTACACCTTC. Translation: CASSFQSGYGYTF.

The rearrangement uses TRBV2 and TRBJ1-2; D remains unclear. Germline V gene lookup returns CDR1 SNHLY and CDR2 FYNNEI. V lost 5 bases and J 7 bases, leaving 5 bases between the germline ends. The CDR3 loop spans 10 amino acids. CDR3: CASSSGGYTF. The CDR3 DNA reads TGTGCCAGCAGTTCCGGTGGCTACACCTTC.

The rearrangement joins TRBV30 to TRBJ1-3, with D uncertain. CDR3 length: 15 amino acids. From germline, CDR1 is GTSNPN and CDR2 SVGIG (reference sequence). The V end was cut by 1 base, the J end by 4 bases, with 14 bases between. The CDR3 coding sequence is TGTGCCTGGAGTGATGGCGTCGTATCCGGAAACACCATATATTTT. Its protein is CAWSDGVVSGNTIYF.

V usage is TRBV2 and J usage is TRBJ2-4; D gene ambiguous. This CDR3 is 15 amino acids long. V lost 6 bases and J lost 3, with 15 bases in between. Germline V gene sequence: CDR1 SNHLY, CDR2 FYNNEI. The CDR3 reads CASRGLTVGKNIQYF. The DNA of the CDR3 is TGTGCCAGCAGGGGCTTAACGGTCGGCAAAAACATTCAGTACTTC. Full variable domain (missing parts from reference TRBV2 and TRBJ2-4): EPEVTQTPSHQVTQMGQEVILRCVPISNHLYFYWYRQILGQKVEFLVSFYNNEISEKSEIFDDQFSVERPDGSNFTLKIRSTKLEDSAMYFCASRGLTVGKNIQYFGAGTRLSVL.

This clone has more than one count but fewer than ten. The chain links TRBV12-5 to TRBJ1-5, with 7 bases that match TRBD1. Germline assignment: CDR1 LGHNT and CDR2 FRNRAP. CDR3 length: 16 residues. V was clipped by 7 bases and J by 0 bases; unmatched bases: 9. The CDR3 loop reads CASAETGRGSNQPQHF. The CDR3 coding sequence is TGTGCTAGTGCCGAGACAGGGCGCGGTAGCAATCAGCCCCAGCATTTT.

The genes are TRBV28 and TRBJ2-1, with D tentatively TRBD2 (6 bases). Looked up from germline, CDR1 is MDHEN and CDR2 is SYDVKM. The CDR3 consists of 11 residues. Trimming removed 5 bases from V and 15 bases from J, with 14 bases in between. CDR3 sequence reads: CASSRPGLRFF. The DNA of the CDR3 is TGTGCCAGCAGTCGACCGGGACTGAGGTTCTTC.

The chain links TRBV18 to TRBJ1-3; 8 bases map to TRBD1. Trimming removed 4 bases from V and 1 base from J; junction bases left unmatched: 9. Germline V CDR1 and CDR2: KGHSH, LQKENI. The CDR3 has 17 amino acids. This CDR3 is CASSQQGGAPSGNTIYF. The CDR3 DNA reads as TGTGCCAGCTCACAACAGGGGGGCGCTCCTTCTGGAAACACCATATATTTT.

V usage is TRBV18 and J usage is TRBJ2-5; possibly TRBD1 for D (5 bases). Germline CDR1 KGHSH, CDR2 LQKENI. This CDR3 is built from 19 residues. V shed 3 bases and J shed 2 bases, with 25 bases lying between them. The CDR3: CASSPLYTGAPGLQETQYF. In DNA form, the CDR3 reads TGTGCCAGCTCACCCCTCTACACAGGAGCCCCCGGATTACAAGAGACCCAGTACTTC.

This clone was counted a few times. This rearrangement joins TRBV30 to TRBJ2-1, with TRBD1 matching 9 bases. With V trimmed by 6 bases and J by 9 bases, 18 bases remained unmatched. The V gene's germline CDR1 is GTSNPN and CDR2 SVGIG (reference sequence). The CDR3 runs to 16 residues. CDR3 residues: CACQNRDRGDTGEQFF. The CDR3, as DNA: TGTGCCTGCCAAAACAGAGACAGGGGGGATACGGGTGAGCAGTTCTTC.

The sample holds one count of this clone. This chain joins TRBV5-6 and TRBJ2-5; possible D gene TRBD2, 5 bases. Germline lookup yields CDR1 SGHDT and CDR2 YYEEEE. The CDR3 is 13 residues long. The ends were cut back, 6 bases at V and 4 bases at J, with 13 bases in the middle. The CDR3 DNA follows: TGTGCCAGCACCAGACTCGGGGTAGAGACCCAGTACTTC. Protein product: CASTRLGVETQYF.

This chain connects TRBV6-5 to TRBJ2-3; D not resolved. Germline V gene data show CDR1 as MNHEY and CDR2 as SVGAGI. There are 15 residues in the CDR3. V was shortened by 7 bases and J by 1 base, with 15 bases between the two germline ends. Written as DNA, the CDR3 is TGTGCCAGCATTATCCAGGCGGAACGCACAGATACGCAGTATTTT. Residues: CASIIQAERTDTQYF.

V gene TRBV5-1 combines with J gene TRBJ2-1; TRBD1 matches 9 bases. Germline-derived CDR1 and CDR2 are SGHRS and YFSETQ. The V segment lost 6 bases and the J segment 7 bases; nucleotides outside the gene matches: 8. The CDR3 consists of 14 residues. DNA of the CDR3: TGCGCCAGCACCGAACAGGGGGCCGGGAATGAGCAGTTCTTC. Its translation is CASTEQGAGNEQFF.